The clone carrying this T cell receptor (beta chain) has just a few counts. Its specificity is not known. Per germline, CDR1 DFQATT and CDR2 SNEGSKA (reference sequence). CDR3 length equals 13 residues. Trimming cost V 2 bases and J 7 bases; bases outside gene matches: 5. This sample is drawn from a study of early T cells in non-severe SARS-CoV-2 infection. Study findings and constraints: Anti-spike CD8 responses were favored in VDJdb matching, and private and CD4 specificities were missed.

Individual cDNA molecules each received unique molecular identifiers attached to them. TCRdb itself ran the 5' RACE reads through MiXCR, one entry per CDR3 protein. The sample records 30,000 or so distinct CDR3 sequences, 5% to 6.5% being singletons. What was sequenced was whole blood. The chain combines TRBV20-1 with TRBJ1-5; 7 nucleotides align to TRBD1. The receptor's source is an adult who was a healthcare worker with PCR-confirmed SARS-CoV-2 infection or an uninfected control (not recorded which). The CDR3 DNA is TGCAGTGCTAGACGCAGGGGGGAACAGCCCCAGCATTTT. It yields the protein CSARRRGEQPQHF.